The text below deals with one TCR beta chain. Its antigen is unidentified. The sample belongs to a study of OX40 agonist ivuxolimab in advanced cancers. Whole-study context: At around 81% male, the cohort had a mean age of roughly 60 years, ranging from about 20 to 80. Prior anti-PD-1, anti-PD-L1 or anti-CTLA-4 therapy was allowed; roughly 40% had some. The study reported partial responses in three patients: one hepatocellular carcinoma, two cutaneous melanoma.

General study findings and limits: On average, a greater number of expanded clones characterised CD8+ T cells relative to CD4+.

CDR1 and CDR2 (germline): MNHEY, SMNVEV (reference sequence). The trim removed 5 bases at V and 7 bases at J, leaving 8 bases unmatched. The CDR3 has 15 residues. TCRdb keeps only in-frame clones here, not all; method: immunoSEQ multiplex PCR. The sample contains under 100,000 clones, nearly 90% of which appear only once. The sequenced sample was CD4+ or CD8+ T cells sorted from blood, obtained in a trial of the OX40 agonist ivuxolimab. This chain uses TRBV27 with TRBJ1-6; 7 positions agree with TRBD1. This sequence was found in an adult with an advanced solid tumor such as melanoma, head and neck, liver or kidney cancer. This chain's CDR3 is CASSPLTGPNSPLHF. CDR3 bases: TGTGCCAGCAGTCCGCTGACAGGGCCGAATTCACCCCTCCACTTT.